This T cell receptor beta chain was profiled in a study of T cells in Graves' hyperthyroidism and ophthalmopathy (dated by TCRdb to between 2017 and 2020). Turning to the overall study: Peripheral blood was sampled at the time of initial diagnosis, prior to any treatment. To identify distinguishing TCR V-J signatures, a discovery cohort of about 95 patients was used, comprising some 45 with Graves' ophthalmopathy and roughly 60 with stable Graves' hyperthyroidism. Prospective prediction of ophthalmopathy was tested in an independent validation cohort of 18 to 20 hyperthyroidism patients and roughly 16 patients who later progressed to ophthalmopathy. The 75 to 100 discovery patients were randomly divided into training and test sets at a 7:3 ratio. The study also compared thyroid tissue and blood T-cell repertoires from five or six Graves' hyperthyroidism patients. Following sampling, methimazole starting at 30 mg daily was given to hyperthyroidism patients, and high-dose intravenous methylprednisolone was given to ophthalmopathy patients. TCR Vbeta CDR3 sequencing of fewer than 150 peripheral blood samples (approximately 44 ophthalmopathy, approximately 80 hyperthyroidism and some 17 progressor patients) is reported in the paper. What the study reported, not specific to this receptor: No statistical method was used to set the sample size in advance, and investigators knew the group allocation. Most expanded thyroid clonotypes (frequency above 0.001) were also detected in blood, suggesting blood repertoires may reflect thyroid immune responses. In validation, the model predicted progression to ophthalmopathy with just under 71% sensitivity and roughly 72% specificity, a median of approximately 6.7 months before onset. In cross-validation, a model built on a 13 V-J signature told ophthalmopathy apart from stable hyperthyroidism with approximately 91% sensitivity and about 81% specificity, and in testing the same model reached 80%/75%.

Counted from cysteine to phenylalanine, this CDR3 has 13 amino acids. The sequence is cut down to CDR3 DNA, 39 bases in frame from base 1. The germline ends are 8 bases apart after V is trimmed by 2 bases and J by 4 bases. From the germline V gene, CDR1 is KGHSH and CDR2 is LQKENI. Graves' hyperthyroidism was defined as stable when no progression to ophthalmopathy occurred over 18 months of follow-up. Hyperthyroidism patients were aged 18 to 65 years and newly diagnosed, with disease duration of less than 2 months. Any patient with an uncontrolled infection, another autoimmune disease, pregnancy or lactation was excluded. Diagnoses were established on the basis of clinical symptoms, serum thyroxine and TRAb, thyroid ultrasound, and orbital computed tomography. PBMCs were isolated from approximately 10 ml of fresh peripheral blood by Ficoll-Paque density gradient centrifugation. Total RNA was extracted using Trizol reagent, and RNA quality was assessed on an Agilent 2100 Bioanalyzer.

The TCR beta CDR3 regions were amplified from the RNA transcripts. For the first round of RT-PCR on the TCR CDR3, the HTBI primer set was used together with the Qiagen OneStep RT-PCR kit. Libraries were constructed in a second round of multiplex PCR, after which size selection and purification were carried out. Paired-end sequencing of the libraries was performed with 100 bp reads on an Illumina HiSeq2000. As for the authors' bioinformatics: SOAPnuke was used to process the raw data, removing reads that contained adapters or uncalled bases, had a mean Phred below 15, or lacked an exact match to the constant primer or identifier. COPE v1.2.5 was used to merge high-quality paired reads, and clonotypes were defined as unique nucleotide sequences. MiTCR v1.1 was used to align clonotypes to the IMGT TRBV, TRBD and TRBJ reference segments. Analysis was restricted to V-J combinations with a frequency above 0.0001, which covered approximately 99% of repertoires. A TCS score was defined as the ratio of F50 (clonal expansion) to E x V (chaos), with BLOSUM62-based TCRdist applied between CDR3 peptides within each V-J. Welch's t-statistics and random forest reduced 500 to 650 V-J features to under 15, which were used in a naive Bayes classifier (R e1071). TCRdb reanalyzed the raw reads on its own, using fastp at Q25 for trimming and MiXCR for clone calling, and kept in-frame beta chains. A single entry per CDR3 protein holds the most common genes and DNA from its merged rows. In this record, the V and J calls reflect TCRdb's handling and not the investigators' own analysis. The sample data list about 420,000 distinct CDR3 sequences, and roughly 13% of these were observed just once. The ten largest clones represent about 5% of the sample.

This clonotype was recorded at least ten times. Its antigen is unknown. No much larger clone is present one base from it, and per-base qualities are unavailable. The sequencing sample was made of blood. The receptor comes from a woman younger than 30 with Graves' hyperthyroidism. This chain joins TRBV18 to TRBJ1-2; the D gene lacks a confident call. The sequence in DNA is TGTGCCAGCTCACCAGAGTTTGGCTATGGCTACACCTTC. It translates to CASSPEFGYGYTF.